These 32 T cell receptor beta chains came from one sample sequenced in a study of cytomegalovirus exposure and HLA in healthy donors. PCR amplification relied on 60 Vbeta primers (plus 13 Jbeta primers). TCRdb's copy holds only in-frame clones and misses some; the assay was immunoSEQ multiplex PCR. The data contain some 75,000 clones, around 78% of them seen just once; the ten biggest clones take up under 7%. Sequences were obtained from PBMCs. These receptors were collected from a young man in good health and CMV-seropositive.

This clone turned up a few times. J is TRBJ1-2 and V is TRBV15, with D possibly TRBD1 on 6 matching bases. The germline V gene has CDR1 LNHNV and CDR2 YYDKDF (reference sequence). The CDR3 extends over 14 amino acids. V lost 3 bases, J lost 9 bases, and 17 bases lay in between. CDR3 in DNA: TGTGCCACCAGCAGGGACAGATCCTATGTGAGCTACACCTTC. Translating gives CATSRDRSYVSYTF.

The CDR3 region is CASRSDRGGFTDTQYF. The CDR3 DNA sequence: TGTGCCAGCAGGAGTGACAGGGGGGGATTCACAGATACGCAGTATTTT. This rearrangement joins TRBV2 to TRBJ2-3; 9 positions match TRBD1. The CDR3 covers 16 residues. Germline V gene lookup returns CDR1 SNHLY and CDR2 FYNNEI. With V trimmed by 6 bases and J by 2 bases, 9 bases remained unmatched.

CDR3 coding DNA: TGCGCCAGCAGCCAAGACGACAATGAGCAGTTCTTC. As protein: CASSQDDNEQFF. V is TRBV4-1 and J is TRBJ2-1; D remains unclear. Germline V CDR1 and CDR2: MGHRA, YSYEKL. The CDR3 length is 12 residues. Trimming took off 0 bases at V and 5 bases at J, with 2 bases between the two ends.

This chain uses TRBV6-5 with TRBJ2-7, with 7 bases that match TRBD1. The length of the CDR3 is 12 residues. The J segment lost 6 bases and the V segment lost 6 bases, leaving 5 bases of the junction unmatched. Per germline, CDR1 MNHEY and CDR2 SVGAGI. CDR3 nucleotides: TGTGCCAGCAGCCTAACAGGGGCCGAGCAGTACTTC. This translates into CASSLTGAEQYF.

The rearrangement uses TRBV29-1 and TRBJ2-3; 8 nucleotides align to TRBD2. Germline loops: CDR1 SQVTM, CDR2 ANQGSEA. V was pared by 3 bases and J by 6 bases, with 5 bases of the junction left unmatched. The CDR3 totals 13 residues. The CDR3 loop is CSVEEREWDTQYF. CDR3 nucleotides: TGCAGCGTTGAGGAGCGGGAGTGGGATACGCAGTATTTT.

J is TRBJ2-1 and V is TRBV15, with D possibly TRBD2 on 6 matching bases. The germline V and J ends were trimmed by 1 base and 2 bases, with 12 bases remaining between them. CDR1 LNHNV and CDR2 YYDKDF come from the germline V gene (reference sequence). The CDR3 has 16 residues. Written as DNA, the CDR3 is TGTGCCACCAGCAGAGGGGCGGGGAGGACCTACAATGAGCAGTTCTTC. This sequence encodes CATSRGAGRTYNEQFF.

The chain recombines TRBV9 with TRBJ1-3; possible D gene TRBD1, 5 bases. Germline CDR1 is SGDLS and CDR2 is YYNGEE. The CDR3 has 12 amino acids. V was trimmed by 3 bases and J by 4 bases, leaving 5 bases between them. In nucleotides, the CDR3 is TGTGCCAGCAGCGGACAGGGAAACACCATATATTTT. This encodes CASSGQGNTIYF.

For this clone: The junction and the germline gene differ at one end; a read error may be behind it. The chain links TRBV10-3 to TRBJ2-5; 7 bases match TRBD1. CDR3 size: 15 residues. The germline V gene has CDR1 ENHRY and CDR2 SYGVKD. The CDR3 DNA reads TGTGCCATCAGTTCCGGGACAGAGTTCCAAGAGACCCGGTACTTC. It translates to CAISSGTEFQETRYF.

This chain joins TRBV5-1 and TRBJ1-1; tentative D call: TRBD1 (5 bases). With 0 bases removed from V and 4 bases from J, the gap between germline ends came to 13 bases. CDR1 SGHRS and CDR2 YFSETQ come from the germline V gene. CDR3 length: 15 amino acids. DNA of the CDR3: TGCGCCAGCAGCTTGGCGCCCCAGGGAGGCACTGAAGCTTTCTTT. Encoded protein: CASSLAPQGGTEAFF.

The rearrangement uses TRBV10-1 and TRBJ1-1, with D uncertain. From germline, CDR1 is WNHNN and CDR2 SYGVQD (reference sequence). CDR3 size: 13 residues. V gave up 6 bases and J gave up 3 bases, with 11 bases separating them. CDR3 protein: CASSVSRDTEAFF. The CDR3 bases are TGCGCCAGCAGCGTCTCACGGGACACTGAAGCTTTCTTT.

This chain uses TRBV6-5 with TRBJ2-7; D ambiguous. Trimming left V 2 bases short and J 0 bases short, with 5 bases between. The V gene's germline CDR1 is MNHEY and CDR2 SVGAGI. The CDR3 is 13 residues long. The CDR3 DNA follows: TGTGCCAGCAGTTACAGAGACTCCTACGAGCAGTACTTC. It translates to CASSYRDSYEQYF.

The chain couples TRBV10-2 to TRBJ2-7, with D possibly TRBD2 on 6 matching bases. V lost 3 bases, J lost 7 bases, and 13 bases lay in between. Germline CDR1 and CDR2: WSHSY and SAAADI. CDR3 size: 13 residues. The CDR3 loop is CASSETSSGEQYF. The CDR3 DNA reads TGCGCCAGCAGTGAAACTAGCTCGGGGGAGCAGTACTTC.

The rearrangement uses TRBV28 and TRBJ2-7; TRBD2 matches 12 bases. V lost 7 bases to trimming and J lost 6 bases; unmatched junction nucleotides: 7. CDR1 is MDHEN and CDR2 is SYDVKM in the germline V gene. The CDR3 spans 14 residues. Here the CDR3 DNA reads TGTGCCAGCATATACGGACTAGCGGGATCCGAGCAGTACTTC. Translated, it gives CASIYGLAGSEQYF.

This chain connects TRBV28 to TRBJ2-1, with no clear D. Germline loops: CDR1 MDHEN, CDR2 SYDVKM. V was pared by 3 bases and J by 5 bases, with 14 bases between. This CDR3 contains 15 residues. In DNA, the CDR3 is TGTGCCAGCAGTTTTAGATTCCTCCGTCACAATGAGCAGTTCTTC. Protein sequence: CASSFRFLRHNEQFF.

The J gene is TRBJ1-2, the V gene TRBV7-8, with TRBD1 matching over 10 bases. This CDR3 region has 13 residues. From germline, CDR1 is SGHVS and CDR2 FQNEAQ. The V gene end was trimmed by 3 bases and the J gene end by 8 bases; junction bases not matched to a gene: 3. CDR3 sequence reads: CASSFGTGDGYTF. For the CDR3, the DNA is TGTGCCAGCAGCTTCGGGACAGGGGACGGCTACACCTTC.

With respect to this clone: An end of the junction does not agree with germline; a read error may underlie this. CDR3 residues: CSAAGQSSTGELFF. The CDR3 coding sequence is TGCAGCGCCGCGGGACAGTCTAGCACCGGGGAGCTATTTTTT. V is TRBV29-1 and J is TRBJ2-2; D is perhaps TRBD1 (7 bases). This CDR3 has 14 amino acids. Germline values: CDR1 SQVTM, CDR2 ANQGSEA.

The gene calls are TRBV6-6 and TRBJ2-6; D is unresolved. Looked up from germline, CDR1 is MNHNY and CDR2 is SVGAGI (reference sequence). The V end lost 6 bases, the J end lost 13 bases, and 10 bases lay between the germline ends. The CDR3 runs to 11 residues. The CDR3 loop reads CASSTSQVLTF. The CDR3 bases are TGTGCCAGCAGCACAAGTCAGGTCCTGACTTTC.

This clone occurred once. In nucleotides, the CDR3 is TGTAATCTTGTACAGCCTGAAGCTTTCTTT. Amino acid sequence: CNLVQPEAFF. The chain uses TRBV9 and TRBJ1-1, with no clear D. The germline V gene encodes CDR1 SGDLS and CDR2 YYNGEE. The CDR3 is 10 residues long.

Concerning this clone: The sample holds other DNA sequences that translate to the same CDR3. The chain joins TRBV6-5 to TRBJ1-2; no firm D call. Germline CDR1 and CDR2: MNHEY and SVGAGI. The CDR3 runs to 11 residues. The germline V and J ends were trimmed by 9 bases and 0 bases, with 5 bases remaining between them. CDR3 sequence: CASLANYGYTF. CDR3 coding DNA: TGTGCCAGTCTAGCTAACTATGGCTACACCTTC.

This rearrangement joins TRBV19 to TRBJ2-3; D remains ambiguous. Trimming removed 6 bases at V and 2 bases at J, with 6 bases between. This CDR3 comprises 12 residues. Germline V CDR1 and CDR2: LNHDA, SQIVND (reference sequence). The CDR3 region is CASRGLTDTQYF. CDR3 DNA: TGTGCCAGTAGGGGCCTCACAGATACGCAGTATTTT. Variable domain in full (rest from reference TRBV19 and TRBJ2-3): DGGITQSPKYLFRKEGQNVTLSCEQNLNHDAMYWYRQDPGQGLRLIYYSQIVNDFQKGDIAEGYSVSREKKESFPLTVTSAQKNPTAFYLCASRGLTDTQYFGPGTRLTVL.

DNA for the CDR3: TGTGCTAGCCGAGATGTGGCCGGGGAGCTGTTTTTT. Translation: CASRDVAGELFF. The gene calls are TRBV7-7 and TRBJ2-2; no reliable D call. Germline V lookup: CDR1 SSHAT, CDR2 FNYEAQ (reference sequence). The CDR3 is made up of 12 amino acids.

A few counts support this clone. This chain joins TRBV11-2 and TRBJ2-7; 7 bases are shared with TRBD2. Germline CDR1 reads SGHAT; CDR2 reads FQNNGV. The CDR3 runs 17 residues. V was clipped by 7 bases and J by 5 bases; unmatched bases: 20. The CDR3 nucleotides read TGTGCCAGCATCCCGGGGGGAGGCGGCCCTCTTTCCCACGAGCAGTACTTC. This translates into CASIPGGGGPLSHEQYF.

The chain links TRBV29-1 to TRBJ2-1, with 10 bases fitting TRBD2. Germline lookup yields CDR1 SQVTM and CDR2 ANQGSEA. The CDR3 contains 13 residues. V shed 8 bases and J 9 bases; nucleotides not matched to a gene: 10. CDR3 in amino acids: CSPRLAGMFEQFF. CDR3 in DNA: TGCAGCCCCCGACTAGCGGGTATGTTTGAGCAGTTCTTC.

V and J are TRBV4-2 and TRBJ2-3; D may be TRBD2 (6 bases). Germline lookup yields CDR1 LGHNA and CDR2 YNFKEQ. This CDR3 region has 15 residues. Between the trimmed V and J ends, which lost 3 bases and 1 base, there was a span of 11 bases. CDR3 in amino acids: CASSHYREGTDTQYF. CDR3 DNA sequence: TGTGCCAGCAGCCACTATAGGGAGGGCACAGATACGCAGTATTTT.

The DNA of the CDR3 is TGTGCCAGCAGCCCAGCCGGGGCTAGGAGGGGCTTAAAGGGAAATGAGCAGTTCTTC. Its protein is CASSPAGARRGLKGNEQFF. The chain links TRBV27 to TRBJ2-1, with a tentative D call TRBD2 (6 bases). CDR3 size: 19 residues. The ends were cut back, 6 bases at V and 7 bases at J, with 31 bases in the middle. Germline CDR1 and CDR2: MNHEY and SMNVEV (reference sequence).

The rearrangement uses TRBV7-2 and TRBJ2-2, with D hard to call. V was cut by 6 bases and J by 5 bases, with 10 bases left in between. Germline assignment: CDR1 SGHTA and CDR2 FQGNSA. CDR3 length equals 13 residues. CDR3 residues: CASSQKTTGELFF. The CDR3 coding sequence is TGTGCCAGCAGTCAAAAAACAACCGGGGAGCTGTTTTTT.

The chain has TRBV6-5 and TRBJ2-7; D unclear. V was shortened by 1 base and J by 3 bases, with 13 bases between the two germline ends. Looked up from germline, CDR1 is MNHEY and CDR2 is SVGAGI. The CDR3 length is 15 residues. DNA of the CDR3: TGTGCCAGCAGTTACTTCGGGTACCCGGGCTACGAGCAGTACTTC. Protein: CASSYFGYPGYEQYF.

The chain joins TRBV11-1 to TRBJ1-5, with 7 nucleotides matching TRBD1. Germline-derived CDR1 and CDR2 are SGHAT and FQDESV (reference sequence). The trim removed 3 bases at V and 4 bases at J, leaving 3 bases unmatched. The CDR3 spans 14 residues. CDR3 in DNA: TGTGCCAGCAGCTTGACAGGGCAGAATCAGCCCCAGCATTTT. Protein sequence: CASSLTGQNQPQHF.

The chain uses TRBV6-5 and TRBJ1-5; 9 nucleotides align to TRBD1. Germline loops: CDR1 MNHEY, CDR2 SVGAGI. This CDR3 has 14 amino acids. The V segment lost 4 bases and the J segment 6 bases; nucleotides outside the gene matches: 4. The CDR3 loop is CASSSGTGIQPQHF. CDR3 nucleotides: TGTGCCAGCAGTTCTGGGACAGGGATTCAGCCCCAGCATTTT.

This chain joins TRBV7-9 and TRBJ2-7, with no clear D. This CDR3 spans 13 amino acids. CDR1 is SEHNR and CDR2 is FQNEAQ in the germline V gene (reference sequence). The ends were cut back, 5 bases at V and 7 bases at J, with 15 bases in the middle. The CDR3 DNA reads as TGTGCCAGCAGCGTAAGTCCTGACGGGGAGCAGTACTTC. Protein sequence: CASSVSPDGEQYF.

The chain is built from TRBV11-2 and TRBJ1-1; D possibly corresponds to TRBD1 (5 bases). Germline V CDR1 and CDR2: SGHAT, FQNNGV. This CDR3 is built from 12 residues. V dropped 0 bases and J dropped 13 bases, with 12 bases sitting between them. This CDR3 is CASSLDRAPIFF. The CDR3 DNA reads as TGTGCCAGCAGCTTAGACAGGGCTCCGATTTTCTTT.

V and J are TRBV13 and TRBJ2-1, with D perhaps TRBD2 (6 bases). The length of the CDR3 is 15 residues. V lost 2 bases, J lost 3 bases, and 11 bases lay in between. Germline CDR1 is PRHDT and CDR2 is FYEKMQ (reference sequence). CDR3 DNA sequence: TGTGCCAGCAGCTTAAATTCGGGAGTCTACAATGAGCAGTTCTTC. Translation gives CASSLNSGVYNEQFF.